This entry features one TCR beta chain sequence. Antigen: not known. The V gene's germline CDR1 is SGHAT and CDR2 FQNNGV. CDR3 length: 14 residues. Between the trimmed V and J ends, which lost 5 bases and 10 bases, there was a span of 15 bases. This sample is part of a study of shared clonotypes between healthy human individuals. Study in general: Three plates were used per donor for CD4 naive, three for CD4 memory, two for CD8 naive and one for CD8 memory. Overall study results and limits: Among donors, the sharing of clonotypes was expected to be influenced by sequencing depth.

Generated by immunoSEQ multiplex PCR, the TCRdb table keeps only in-frame clones and is missing some. The sample contains a few million clones, more than 85% of which appear only once. Both subsets, CD45RA+ naive and CD45RA-negative memory, were split from the CD4+ cells. The sequence was obtained from a young man in good health. Some clones in this sample may be carry-over from other donors' samples. The chain has TRBV11-2 and TRBJ1-6; D perhaps matches TRBD1 (6 bases). Sample: naive CD4+ T cells from PBMCs. The subset was: CD45RA+ positively selected. CDR3 sequence reads: CASSGLEGGSPLHF. The CDR3 region has the DNA TGTGCCAGCAGCGGCCTCGAGGGGGGATCACCCCTCCACTTT.